This T cell receptor (beta chain) was recorded in a study of shared clonotypes between healthy human individuals. Using immunoSEQ multiplex PCR, the repertoire was profiled, and TCRdb retains in-frame clones only, with some absent. The top ten clones hold around 1.7% of a sample with hundreds of thousands of clones, less than 80% of them seen once. V lost 5 bases to trimming and J lost 0 bases; unmatched junction nucleotides: 3. This CDR3 has 15 amino acids. Germline CDR1 SGHNT, CDR2 YENEEA. Sequencing was performed on memory CD4+ T cells sorted from blood. The subset denotes: CD45RA-negative fraction. The rearrangement uses TRBV11-3 and TRBJ2-2, with TRBD1 matching over 7 bases. The TCR was taken from a woman aged 30 to 39 in good health. The CDR3 sequence: CASSPGGTNTGELFF. CDR3 nucleotides: TGTGCCAGCAGCCCAGGGGGTACGAACACCGGGGAGCTGTTTTTT.